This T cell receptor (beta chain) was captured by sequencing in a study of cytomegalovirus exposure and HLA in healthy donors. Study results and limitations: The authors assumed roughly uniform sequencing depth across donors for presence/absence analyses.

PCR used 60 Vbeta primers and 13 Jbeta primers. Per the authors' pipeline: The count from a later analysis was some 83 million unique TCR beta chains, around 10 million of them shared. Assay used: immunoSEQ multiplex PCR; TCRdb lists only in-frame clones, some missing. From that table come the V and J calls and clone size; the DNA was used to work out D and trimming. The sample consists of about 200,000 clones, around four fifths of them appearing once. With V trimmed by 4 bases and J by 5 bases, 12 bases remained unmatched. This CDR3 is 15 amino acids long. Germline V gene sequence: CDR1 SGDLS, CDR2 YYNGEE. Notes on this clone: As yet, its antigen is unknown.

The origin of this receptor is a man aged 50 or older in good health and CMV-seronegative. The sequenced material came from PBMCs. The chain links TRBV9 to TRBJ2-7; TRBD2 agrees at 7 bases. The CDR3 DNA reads TGTGCCAGCAGCTTCCGCGGACTAGACATCCACGAGCAGTACTTC. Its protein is CASSFRGLDIHEQYF.